This T cell receptor beta chain derives from a study of cytomegalovirus exposure and HLA in healthy donors. Findings and limits, study-wide: Usually a TCR sequence was rare, but some public TCRs were found in many donors. A reported reduction in N-insertions relative to the roughly 710-donor mean was seen in an Asian-associated ancestry cluster in a later analysis. With high specificity and sensitivity, the classifier reportedly diagnosed cytomegalovirus status. CMV antigen specificity was confirmed in vitro for a few CMV-associated chains.

A note on this clone: Its target is unknown.

PCR amplification relied on 60 Vbeta primers (plus 13 Jbeta primers). Measured with immunoSEQ multiplex PCR; TCRdb has only the in-frame clones, and not every one. The table shows roughly 140,000 clones, with roughly 80% occurring only once. Sequenced input: PBMCs. The sequence came from a female donor in good health and CMV-seronegative.

CDR3 residues: CASSYSGSGGYGYTF. Here the CDR3 DNA reads TGTGCCAGCAGTTACTCGGGGTCCGGGGGCTATGGCTACACCTTC. The rearrangement uses TRBV6-5 and TRBJ1-2, with a possible D match to TRBD1 (5 bases). The V end lost 0 bases, the J end lost 4 bases, and 12 bases lay between the germline ends. This CDR3 contains 15 residues. Per the germline V gene, CDR1 is MNHEY and CDR2 is SVGAGI.